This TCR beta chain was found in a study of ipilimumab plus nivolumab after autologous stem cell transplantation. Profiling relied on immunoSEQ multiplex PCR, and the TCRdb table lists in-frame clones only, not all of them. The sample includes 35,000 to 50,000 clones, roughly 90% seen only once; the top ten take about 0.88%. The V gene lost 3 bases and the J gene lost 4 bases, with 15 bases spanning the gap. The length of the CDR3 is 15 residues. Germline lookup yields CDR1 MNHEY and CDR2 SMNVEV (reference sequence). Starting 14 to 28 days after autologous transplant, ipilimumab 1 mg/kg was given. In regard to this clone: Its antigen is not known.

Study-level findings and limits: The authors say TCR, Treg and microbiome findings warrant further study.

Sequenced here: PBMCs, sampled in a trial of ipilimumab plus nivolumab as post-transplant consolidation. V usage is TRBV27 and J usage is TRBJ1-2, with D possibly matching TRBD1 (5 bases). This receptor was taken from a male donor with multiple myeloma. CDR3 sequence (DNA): TGTGCCAGCAGTTTGACGTCCAGGGACCGCTATGGCTACACCTTC. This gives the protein CASSLTSRDRYGYTF.